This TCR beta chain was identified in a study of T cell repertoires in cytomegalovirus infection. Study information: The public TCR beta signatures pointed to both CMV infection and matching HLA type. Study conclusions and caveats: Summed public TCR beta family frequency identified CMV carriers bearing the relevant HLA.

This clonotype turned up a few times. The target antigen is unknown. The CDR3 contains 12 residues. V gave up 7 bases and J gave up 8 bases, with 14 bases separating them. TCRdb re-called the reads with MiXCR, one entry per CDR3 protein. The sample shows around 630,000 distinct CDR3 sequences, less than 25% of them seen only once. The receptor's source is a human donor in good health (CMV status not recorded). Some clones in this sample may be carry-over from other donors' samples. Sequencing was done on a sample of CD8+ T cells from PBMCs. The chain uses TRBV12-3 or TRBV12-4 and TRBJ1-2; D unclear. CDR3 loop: CASKEGGLGYTF. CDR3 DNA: TGTGCCAGCAAAGAGGGAGGCCTGGGCTACACCTTC.